This T cell receptor (beta chain) emerged from a study of blood T cells in healthy people across ages. With 1 base removed from V and 1 base from J, the gap between germline ends came to 11 bases. The CDR3 spans 15 residues. CDR1 and CDR2 (germline): SGHRS, YFSETQ. Study-wide results and limits: Among long-lived donors, naive CD4+ cells were more numerous and diversity higher than in aged donors.

A second PCR of roughly 7 to 11 cycles used a sample-barcoded 5' primer and a J-beta primer mix. Each CDR3 protein gets one entry after TCRdb re-called the 5' RACE reads with MiXCR. Of hundreds of thousands of distinct CDR3 sequences in the sample, about 51% were seen once. Isolation per sample recovered at least 7 million PBMCs. Per individual sample, total RNA of at least 6 micrograms was extracted. With respect to this clonotype: What it binds is unknown.

This chain uses TRBV5-1 with TRBJ1-1; the D is unclear. This receptor was taken from an elderly woman in good health. Sequencing input: blood. CDR3 nucleotides: TGCGCCAGCAGCTTGCAACCAGGATCGAACACTGAAGCTTTCTTT. Translating it yields CASSLQPGSNTEAFF.